Sequencing of this T cell receptor beta chain was carried out in a study of blood T cell repertoires in COVID-19. The overall study: Spain, Italy and the United States supplied samples that represented acute and convalescent COVID-19. T cells, B-cell-depleted T cells, or PBMCs provided the cDNA or gDNA that served as material.

Per the original methods: Reference gene primer amplification yielded estimated nucleated cell counts. Measured with immunoSEQ multiplex PCR; TCRdb has only the in-frame clones, and not every one. That table gives V, J and clone size, and the DNA gave D and trimming. The sample lists approximately 130,000 clones, approximately 85% occurring once. There are 13 residues in the CDR3. Deletions cut 5 bases from V and 9 bases from J, with 14 bases between. The germline V gene encodes CDR1 SGHTA and CDR2 FQGTGA. The J gene is TRBJ2-1, the V gene TRBV7-3; D perhaps matches TRBD2 (5 bases). The sequencing input was peripheral blood. The clonotype was recovered from a human donor in a cohort sampled during active COVID-19. This CDR3 is CASSQGGGFEQFF. The CDR3 region has the DNA TGTGCCAGCAGCCAAGGTGGAGGCTTTGAGCAGTTCTTC.